Reported below is one TCR beta chain. All recovered Cohort 3 donors got two negative PCRs, got clearance, or saw symptom resolution. These data come from a study of blood T cell repertoires in COVID-19. Study summary: Both acute and convalescent COVID-19 samples were obtained from the United States, Italy and Spain. Sources were T cells, B-cell-depleted T cells, or PBMCs; the material itself was cDNA or gDNA.

The V end lost 3 bases, the J end lost 3 bases, and 7 bases lay between the germline ends. The length of the CDR3 is 13 residues. Germline V gives CDR1 LNHDA, CDR2 SQIVND (reference sequence). Original data processing: Estimation of nucleated cell counts was performed using reference gene primer amplification. Data came from immunoSEQ multiplex PCR; TCRdb stores just in-frame clones and leaves some out. The V and J calls and the clone size are those of that table, but D and trimming were determined from the DNA. In the table there are about 480,000 clones, around 89% of which are singletons. This clonotype was obtained from a woman aged 40 to 50 who had recovered from COVID-19. V and J are TRBV19 and TRBJ2-3; D is unclear. Sequenced sample: PBMCs or T cells enriched from blood (not recorded which). CDR3 coding DNA: TGTGCCAGTAGTATGAGCGTGACAGATACGCAGTATTTT. Protein: CASSMSVTDTQYF.